This TCR beta chain comes out of a study of blood T cell repertoires in COVID-19. The overall study: Acute and convalescent COVID-19 samples came from the United States, Italy and Spain.

Clones were read by immunoSEQ multiplex PCR, and TCRdb kept only the in-frame ones, dropping some. Here the sample spans over 120,000 clones, about three quarters being singletons. The germline gives CDR1 SEHNR, CDR2 FQNEAQ (reference sequence). V was pared by 3 bases and J by 8 bases, with 3 bases of the junction left unmatched. The CDR3 consists of 14 residues. This clone was seen a single time. This clonotype originated in a woman aged 55-69 years with acute or convalescent COVID-19. V is TRBV7-9 and J is TRBJ1-6; 8 positions agree with TRBD1. Sequencing used peripheral blood. CDR3 sequence: CASSLTGVDSPLHF. CDR3 coding DNA: TGTGCCAGCAGCTTGACAGGGGTGGATTCACCCCTCCACTTT. The whole variable domain, remainder taken from reference TRBV7-9 and TRBJ1-6, is DTGVSQNPRHKITKRGQNVTFRCDPISEHNRLYWYRQTLGQGPEFLTYFQNEAQLEKSRLLSDRFSAERPKGSFSTLEIQRTEQGDSAMYLCASSLTGVDSPLHFGNGTRLTVT.